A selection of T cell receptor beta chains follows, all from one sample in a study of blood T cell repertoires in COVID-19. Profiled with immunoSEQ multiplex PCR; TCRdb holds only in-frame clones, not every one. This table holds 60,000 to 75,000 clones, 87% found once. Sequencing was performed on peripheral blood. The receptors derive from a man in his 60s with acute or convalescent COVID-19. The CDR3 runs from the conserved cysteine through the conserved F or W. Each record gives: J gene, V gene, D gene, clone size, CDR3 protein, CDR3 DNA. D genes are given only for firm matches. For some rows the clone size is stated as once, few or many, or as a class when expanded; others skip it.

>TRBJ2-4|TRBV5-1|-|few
CASSLSGYLAKNIQYF
TGCGCCAGCAGCTTGTCGGGATACCTAGCCAAAAACATTCAGTACTTC
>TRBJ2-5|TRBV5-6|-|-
CASSLGQLGPGTQYF
TGTGCCAGCAGCTTGGGGCAATTGGGGCCGGGGACCCAGTACTTC
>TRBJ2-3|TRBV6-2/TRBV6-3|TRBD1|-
CASSNPTGSPDTQYF
TGTGCCAGCAGTAACCCGACAGGGTCCCCAGATACGCAGTATTTT
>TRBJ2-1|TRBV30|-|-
CAWRLESGVLNEQFF
TGTGCCTGGAGACTTGAAAGCGGTGTTTTGAATGAGCAGTTCTTC
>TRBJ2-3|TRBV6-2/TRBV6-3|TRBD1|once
CASSTTGTGGRTDTQYF
TGTGCCAGCAGTACAACCGGGACAGGGGGCCGCACAGATACGCAGTATTTT
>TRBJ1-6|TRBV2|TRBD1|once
CASSRTGIGNSPLHF
TGTGCCAGCAGTAGGACAGGGATAGGGAATTCACCCCTCCACTTT
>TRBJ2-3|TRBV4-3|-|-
CASSQDREEADTQYF
TGCGCCAGCAGCCAAGATAGGGAGGAGGCAGATACGCAGTATTTT
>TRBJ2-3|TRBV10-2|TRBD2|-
CASRWGTSFTDTQYF
TGCGCCAGCAGGTGGGGGACTAGCTTCACAGATACGCAGTATTTT
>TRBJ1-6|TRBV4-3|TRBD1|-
CASSQDRGLNSPLHF
TGCGCCAGCAGCCAAGACAGGGGGCTGAATTCACCCCTCCACTTT
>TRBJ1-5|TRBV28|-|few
CASSLPQNQPQHF
TGTGCCAGCAGTTTACCCCAAAATCAGCCCCAGCATTTT
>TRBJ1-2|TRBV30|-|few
CAWSSAGAPSPIYGYTF
TGTGCCTGGAGTTCCGCGGGAGCCCCATCCCCTATATATGGCTACACCTTC
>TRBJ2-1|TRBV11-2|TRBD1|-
CASSSLTGQGLDEQFF
TGTGCCAGCAGCTCCCTGACGGGACAGGGGTTAGATGAGCAGTTCTTC
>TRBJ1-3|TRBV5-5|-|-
CASSTDSSGNTIYF
TGTGCCAGCAGCACTGACAGCTCTGGAAACACCATATATTTT
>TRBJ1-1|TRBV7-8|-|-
CASSPRVGTEAFF
TGTGCCAGCAGCCCCAGGGTTGGTACTGAAGCTTTCTTT
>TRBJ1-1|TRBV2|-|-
CASSYTVTEAFF
TGTGCCAGCAGTTACACAGTCACTGAAGCTTTCTTT
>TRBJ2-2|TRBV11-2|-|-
CASSLASGELFF
TGTGCCAGCAGCCTAGCGTCCGGGGAGCTGTTTTTT
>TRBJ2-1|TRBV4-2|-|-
CASSQEGGSYNEQFF
TGTGCCAGCAGCCAAGAAGGGGGTTCCTACAATGAGCAGTTCTTC
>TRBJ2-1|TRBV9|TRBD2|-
CASSGLAGASFYNEQFF
TGTGCCAGCAGCGGTCTAGCGGGGGCTTCCTTCTACAATGAGCAGTTCTTC
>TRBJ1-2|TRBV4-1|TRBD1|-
CASSRDRGEDGYTF
TGCGCCAGCAGCCGGGACAGGGGTGAAGACGGCTACACCTTC
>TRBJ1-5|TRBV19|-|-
CASWDTQGSNQPQHF
TGTGCCAGCTGGGACACACAGGGAAGCAATCAGCCCCAGCATTTT
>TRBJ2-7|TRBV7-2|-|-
CASSLWAGGASYEQYF
TGTGCCAGCAGCCTATGGGCTGGCGGGGCCTCCTACGAGCAGTACTTC
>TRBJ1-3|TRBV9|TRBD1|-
CASSVRDRGFGSGNTIYF
TGTGCCAGCAGCGTCCGGGACAGGGGCTTCGGTTCTGGAAACACCATATATTTT
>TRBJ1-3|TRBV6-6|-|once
CASSYSNSGSGNTIYF
TGTGCCAGCAGTTACTCAAACAGTGGGTCTGGAAACACCATATATTTT
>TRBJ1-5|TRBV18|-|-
CASSLADSNQPQHF
TGTGCCAGCTCACTGGCCGATAGCAATCAGCCCCAGCATTTT
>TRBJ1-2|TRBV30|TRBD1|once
CAWRQPGQGTYGYTF
TGTGCCTGGAGACAACCGGGACAGGGGACCTATGGCTACACCTTC
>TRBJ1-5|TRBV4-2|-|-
CASSQARTAHSNQPQHF
TGTGCCAGCAGCCAGGCTAGGACAGCACATAGCAATCAGCCCCAGCATTTT
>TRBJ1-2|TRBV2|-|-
CASRETQGYYGYTF
TGTGCCAGCAGGGAAACACAGGGATACTATGGCTACACCTTC
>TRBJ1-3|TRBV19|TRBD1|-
CASATSGTGGNTIYF
TGTGCCAGTGCCACCTCCGGGACAGGGGGAAACACCATATATTTT
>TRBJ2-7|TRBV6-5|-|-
CASSYSKGDGYEQYF
TGTGCCAGCAGTTACTCAAAGGGGGATGGGTACGAGCAGTACTTC
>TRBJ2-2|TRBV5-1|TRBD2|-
CASSLNGGAPGELFF
TGCGCCAGCAGCTTAAACGGGGGGGCCCCCGGGGAGCTGTTTTTT
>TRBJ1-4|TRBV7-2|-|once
CASSLAGGATNEKLFF
TGTGCCAGCAGCTTAGCGGGAGGAGCAACTAATGAAAAACTGTTTTTT
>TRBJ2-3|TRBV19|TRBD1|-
CASSVGTGYTDTQYF
TGTGCCAGTAGTGTTGGGACAGGCTACACAGATACGCAGTATTTT
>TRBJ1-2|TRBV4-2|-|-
CASSQDARGMGYGYTF
TGTGCCAGCAGCCAAGATGCTAGGGGGATGGGGTATGGCTACACCTTC
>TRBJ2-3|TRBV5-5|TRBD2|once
CASSFGRGGTDTQYF
TGTGCCAGCAGCTTCGGGCGGGGGGGCACAGATACGCAGTATTTT
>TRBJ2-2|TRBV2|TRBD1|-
CASRTGSNTGELFF
TGTGCCAGCCGGACAGGATCGAACACCGGGGAGCTGTTTTTT
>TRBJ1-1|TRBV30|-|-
CAWSVGGNTEAFF
TGTGCCTGGAGTGTAGGGGGGAACACTGAAGCTTTCTTT
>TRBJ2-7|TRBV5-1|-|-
CASSLDRVYEQYF
TGCGCCAGCAGCTTGGACAGGGTTTACGAGCAGTACTTC
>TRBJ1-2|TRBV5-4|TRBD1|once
CASNRQGANYGYTF
TGTGCCAGCAACCGACAGGGGGCCAACTATGGCTACACCTTC
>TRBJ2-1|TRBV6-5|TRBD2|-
CASTTSGAYNEQFF
TGTGCCAGTACGACTAGCGGGGCCTACAATGAGCAGTTCTTC
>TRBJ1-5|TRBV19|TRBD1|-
CASSIRDRVSNQPQHF
TGTGCCAGTAGTATAAGGGACAGGGTAAGCAATCAGCCCCAGCATTTT
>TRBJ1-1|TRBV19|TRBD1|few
CASESRGWGQGNTEAFF
TGTGCCAGTGAGAGTAGGGGTTGGGGACAGGGGAACACTGAAGCTTTCTTT
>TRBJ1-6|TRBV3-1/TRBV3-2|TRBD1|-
CASSLGTGGSPLHF
TGTGCCAGCAGCTTGGGGACAGGGGGCTCACCCCTCCACTTT
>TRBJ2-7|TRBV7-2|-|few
CASSLGGVSYEQYF
TGTGCCAGCAGCTTAGGGGGGGTTTCCTACGAGCAGTACTTC
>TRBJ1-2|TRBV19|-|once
CASSIGRDLGYTF
TGTGCCAGTAGTATAGGGAGGGACCTTGGCTACACCTTC
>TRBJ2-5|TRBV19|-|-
CASSVRGQETQYF
TGTGCCAGTAGCGTCAGGGGTCAAGAGACCCAGTACTTC
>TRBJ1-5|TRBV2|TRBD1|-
CASSGPPGGNQHF
TGTGCCAGCAGTGGACCCCCAGGGGGCAACCAGCATTTT
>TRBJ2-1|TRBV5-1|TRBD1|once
CASSLPTGGLNEQFF
TGCGCCAGCAGCTTGCCAACAGGGGGCCTAAATGAGCAGTTCTTC